This T cell receptor beta chain is drawn from a study of cytomegalovirus exposure and HLA in healthy donors. Across the study: Earlier, approximately 110 million unique TCR beta sequences were recovered from approximately 180 million T cells by an analysis. Findings and limits, study-wide: Data from an earlier analysis indicated that most TCR beta V segments were productive either about 87% or about 30% of the time. A later analysis showed that HLA-associated TCR beta chains had undergone more clonal expansion than equally common others.

PCR involved 60 Vbeta and 13 Jbeta primers. TCRdb keeps only in-frame clones here, not all; method: immunoSEQ multiplex PCR. The sample shows over 150,000 clones, around 82% of them seen only once. This clone is a singleton in its sample. The antigen remains undetermined. The CDR3 sequence is 17 residues long. V lost 0 bases, J lost 7 bases, and 9 bases stayed unmatched. CDR1 and CDR2 (germline): MNHEY, SMNVEV (reference sequence). This sequence joins TRBV27 and TRBJ1-1, with 12 bases identical to TRBD1. This clonotype was obtained from a man aged 45-65 years in good health and CMV-seropositive. The sample was PBMCs. CDR3 in amino acids: CASSLSPPGQGAGEAFF. CDR3 nucleotides: TGTGCCAGCAGTTTATCTCCACCGGGACAGGGGGCTGGTGAAGCTTTCTTT.